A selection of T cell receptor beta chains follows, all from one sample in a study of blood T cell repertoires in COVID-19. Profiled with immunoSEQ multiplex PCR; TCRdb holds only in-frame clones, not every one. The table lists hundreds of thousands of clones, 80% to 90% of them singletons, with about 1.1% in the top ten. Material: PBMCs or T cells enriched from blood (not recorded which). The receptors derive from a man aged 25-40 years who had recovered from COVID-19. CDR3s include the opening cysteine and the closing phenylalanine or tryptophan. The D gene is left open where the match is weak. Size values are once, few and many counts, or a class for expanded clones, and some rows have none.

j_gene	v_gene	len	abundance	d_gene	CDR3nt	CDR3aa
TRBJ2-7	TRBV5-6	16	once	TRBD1	TGTGCCAGCAGCTCTCCCCCGGACAGGATAGCCTACGAGCAGTACTTC	CASSSPPDRIAYEQYF
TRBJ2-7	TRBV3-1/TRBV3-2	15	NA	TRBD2	TGTGCCAGCAGCCCTGTAGCGGGAGCTGCCTACGAGCAGTACTTC	CASSPVAGAAYEQYF
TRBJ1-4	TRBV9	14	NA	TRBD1	TGTGCCAGCAGCCCCGGGACAGTTGACGAAAAACTGTTTTTT	CASSPGTVDEKLFF
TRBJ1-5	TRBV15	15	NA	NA	TGTGCCACCAGCAGAGATCGGTTTAGCAATCAGCCCCAGCATTTT	CATSRDRFSNQPQHF
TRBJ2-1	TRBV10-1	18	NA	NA	TGCGCCAGCAGTCGACCCAGCGGGCCGAGAAGCTCCTACAATGAGCAGTTCTTC	CASSRPSGPRSSYNEQFF
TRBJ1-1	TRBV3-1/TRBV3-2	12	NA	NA	TGTGCCAGCAGGGGGCCCGGCACTGAAGCTTTCTTT	CASRGPGTEAFF
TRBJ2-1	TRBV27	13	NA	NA	TGTGCCAGCATTGGCCTCTCCTACAATGAGCAGTTCTTC	CASIGLSYNEQFF
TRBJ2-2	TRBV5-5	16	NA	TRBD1	TGTGCCAGCAGCCAATCCCTCGGGACAGGCACCGGGGAGCTGTTTTTT	CASSQSLGTGTGELFF
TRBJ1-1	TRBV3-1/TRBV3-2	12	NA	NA	TGTGCCAGCAGCTCCGAGAGAGGTGAAGCTTTCTTT	CASSSERGEAFF
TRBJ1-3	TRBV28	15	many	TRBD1	TGTGCCAGCAGCGCCGGGACAGAAAATGGAAACACCATATATTTT	CASSAGTENGNTIYF
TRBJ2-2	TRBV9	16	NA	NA	TGTGCCAGCAGCGTGCTCTCGGACACCATCACCGGGGAGCTGTTTTTT	CASSVLSDTITGELFF
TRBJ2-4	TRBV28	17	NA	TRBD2	TGTGCCAGCAGTCCGGCGGGAGGGACTTTAGCCAAAAACATTCAGTACTTC	CASSPAGGTLAKNIQYF
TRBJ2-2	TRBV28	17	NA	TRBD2	TGTGCCAGCAGCAAGAGTTTTGGCGGGAGGGTAACCGGGGAGCTGTTTTTT	CASSKSFGGRVTGELFF
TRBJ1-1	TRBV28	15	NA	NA	TGTGCCAGCAGCCGTGACAGGAATGCGGGCACTGAAGCTTTCTTT	CASSRDRNAGTEAFF
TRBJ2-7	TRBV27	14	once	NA	TGTGCCAGCAGTTTATTTAGCGGATCCTACGAGCAGTACTTC	CASSLFSGSYEQYF
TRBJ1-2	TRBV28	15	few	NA	TGTGCCAGCAGTTCCAACTTCGGGGGGCTTTATGGCTACACCTTC	CASSSNFGGLYGYTF
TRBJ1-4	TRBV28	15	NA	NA	TGTGCCAGCAGTTCTCCGGGGGCAACTAATGAAAAACTGTTTTTT	CASSSPGATNEKLFF
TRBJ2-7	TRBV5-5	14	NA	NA	TGTGCCAGCAGCTTGGTTGGTCCGGGTTACGAGCAGTACTTC	CASSLVGPGYEQYF
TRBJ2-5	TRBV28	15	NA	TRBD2	TGTGCCAGCAGTTTATTATCGGGGAGGGTGGAGACCCAGTACTTC	CASSLLSGRVETQYF